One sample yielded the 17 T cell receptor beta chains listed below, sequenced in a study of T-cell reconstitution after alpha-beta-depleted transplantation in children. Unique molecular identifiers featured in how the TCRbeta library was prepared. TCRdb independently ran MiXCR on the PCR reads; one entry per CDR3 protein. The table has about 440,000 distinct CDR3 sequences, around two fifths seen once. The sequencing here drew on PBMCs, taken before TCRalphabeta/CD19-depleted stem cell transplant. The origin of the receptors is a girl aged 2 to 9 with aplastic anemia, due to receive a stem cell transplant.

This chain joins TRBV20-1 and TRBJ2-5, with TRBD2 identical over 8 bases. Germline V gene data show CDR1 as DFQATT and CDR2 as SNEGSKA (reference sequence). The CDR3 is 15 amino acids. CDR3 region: CSGILASGREETQYF. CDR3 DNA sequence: TGCAGCGGGATTTTGGCTAGCGGGCGAGAAGAGACCCAGTACTTC.

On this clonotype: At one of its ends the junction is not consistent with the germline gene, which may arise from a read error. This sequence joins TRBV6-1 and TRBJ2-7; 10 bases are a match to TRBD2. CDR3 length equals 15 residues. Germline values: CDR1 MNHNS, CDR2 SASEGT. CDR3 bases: TGTGCCAGCAGAGAAGCGGGGGGGAGCTCCTACGAGCAGTACTTC. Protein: CASREAGGSSYEQYF.

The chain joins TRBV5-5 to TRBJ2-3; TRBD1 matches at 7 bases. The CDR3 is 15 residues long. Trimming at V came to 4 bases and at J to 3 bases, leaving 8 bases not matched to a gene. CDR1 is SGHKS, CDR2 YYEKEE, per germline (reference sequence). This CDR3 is CASSRTGWATDTQYF. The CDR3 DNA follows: TGTGCCAGCAGCCGGACAGGCTGGGCAACAGATACGCAGTATTTT.

This CDR3 reads CASFRPGLQTDTQYF. The DNA of the CDR3 is TGTGCCAGCTTTAGACCGGGACTACAGACAGATACGCAGTATTTT. J is TRBJ2-3 and V is TRBV28, with 7 bases lining up with TRBD2. V shed 8 bases and J 3 bases; nucleotides not matched to a gene: 11. The CDR3 runs 15 residues. Germline lookup yields CDR1 MDHEN and CDR2 SYDVKM.

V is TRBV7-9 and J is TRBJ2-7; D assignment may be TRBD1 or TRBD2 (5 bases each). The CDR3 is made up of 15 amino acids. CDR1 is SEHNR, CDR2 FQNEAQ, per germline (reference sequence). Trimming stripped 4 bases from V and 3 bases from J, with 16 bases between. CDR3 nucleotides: TGTGCCAGCAGCTCCGCCCGGGACCGTATCTACGAGCAGTACTTC. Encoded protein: CASSSARDRIYEQYF.

This chain's CDR3 is CASSSSSGGVTDTQYF. The CDR3 region has the DNA TGTGCCAGCAGCTCCAGTAGCGGGGGGGTAACAGATACGCAGTATTTT. This chain uses TRBV7-6 with TRBJ2-3; TRBD2 agrees at 11 bases. The CDR3 loop spans 16 amino acids. Germline V CDR1 and CDR2: SGHVS, FNYEAQ. Unmatched junction bases numbered 6, after V lost 4 bases and J lost 3 bases.

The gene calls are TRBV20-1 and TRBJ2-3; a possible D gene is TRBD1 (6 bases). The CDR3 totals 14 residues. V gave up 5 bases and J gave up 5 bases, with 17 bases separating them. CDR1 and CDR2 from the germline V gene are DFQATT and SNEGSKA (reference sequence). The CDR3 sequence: CSAQDAWGQDTQYF. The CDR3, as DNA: TGCAGTGCTCAGGACGCATGGGGGCAAGATACGCAGTATTTT.

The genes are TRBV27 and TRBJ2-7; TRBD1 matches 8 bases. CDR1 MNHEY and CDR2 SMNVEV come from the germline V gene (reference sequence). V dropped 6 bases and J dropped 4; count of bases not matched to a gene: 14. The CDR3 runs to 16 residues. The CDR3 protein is CASRTTRGQVGYEQYF. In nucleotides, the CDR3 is TGTGCCAGCAGAACAACTAGGGGACAGGTGGGGTACGAGCAGTACTTC.

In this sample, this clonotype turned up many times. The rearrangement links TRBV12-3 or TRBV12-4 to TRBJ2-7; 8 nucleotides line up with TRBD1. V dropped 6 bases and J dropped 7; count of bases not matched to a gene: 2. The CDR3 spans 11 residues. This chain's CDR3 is CASSRTGEQYF. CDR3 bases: TGTGCCAGCAGCAGGACAGGGGAGCAGTACTTC.

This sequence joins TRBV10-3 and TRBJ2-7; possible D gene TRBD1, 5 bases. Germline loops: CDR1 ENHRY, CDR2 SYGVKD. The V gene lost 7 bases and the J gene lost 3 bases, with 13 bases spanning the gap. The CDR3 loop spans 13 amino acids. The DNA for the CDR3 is TGTGCCATCACCGACCAGGGTGGCTACGAGCAGTACTTC. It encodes CAITDQGGYEQYF.

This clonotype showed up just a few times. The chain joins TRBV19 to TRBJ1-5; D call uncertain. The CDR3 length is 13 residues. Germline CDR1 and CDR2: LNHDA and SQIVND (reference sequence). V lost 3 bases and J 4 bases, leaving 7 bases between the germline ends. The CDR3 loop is CASSIPGNQPQHF. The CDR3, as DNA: TGTGCCAGTAGTATTCCGGGGAATCAGCCCCAGCATTTT. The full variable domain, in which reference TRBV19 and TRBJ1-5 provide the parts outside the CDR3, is DGGITQSPKYLFRKEGQNVTLSCEQNLNHDAMYWYRQDPGQGLRLIYYSQIVNDFQKGDIAEGYSVSREKKESFPLTVTSAQKNPTAFYLCASSIPGNQPQHFGDGTRLSIL.

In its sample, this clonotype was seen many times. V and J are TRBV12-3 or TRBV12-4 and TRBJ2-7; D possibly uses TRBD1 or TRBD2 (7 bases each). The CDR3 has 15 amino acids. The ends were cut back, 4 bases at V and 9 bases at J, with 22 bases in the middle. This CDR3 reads CASSWGGGQTSWQYF. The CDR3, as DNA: TGTGCCAGCAGTTGGGGGGGGGGACAGACATCTTGGCAGTACTTC.

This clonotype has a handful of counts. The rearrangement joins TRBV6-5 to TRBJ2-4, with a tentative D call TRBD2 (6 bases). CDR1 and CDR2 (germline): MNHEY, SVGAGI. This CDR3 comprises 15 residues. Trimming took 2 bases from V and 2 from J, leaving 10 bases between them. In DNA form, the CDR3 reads TGTGCCAGCAGTTACCCCGGGGGAACCAAAAACATTCAGTACTTC. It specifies CASSYPGGTKNIQYF.

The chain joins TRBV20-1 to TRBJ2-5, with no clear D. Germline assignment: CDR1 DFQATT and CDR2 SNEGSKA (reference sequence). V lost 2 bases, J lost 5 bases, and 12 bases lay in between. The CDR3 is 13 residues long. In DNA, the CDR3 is TGCAGTGCTAGAATGGGCCGAAGGGAGACCCAGTACTTC. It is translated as CSARMGRRETQYF.

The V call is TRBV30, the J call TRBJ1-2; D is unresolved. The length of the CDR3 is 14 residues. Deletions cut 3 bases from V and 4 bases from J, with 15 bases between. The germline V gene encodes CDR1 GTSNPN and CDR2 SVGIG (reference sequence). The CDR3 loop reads CAWRIRGGSYGYTF. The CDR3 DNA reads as TGTGCCTGGAGAATCCGGGGAGGTTCCTATGGCTACACCTTC.

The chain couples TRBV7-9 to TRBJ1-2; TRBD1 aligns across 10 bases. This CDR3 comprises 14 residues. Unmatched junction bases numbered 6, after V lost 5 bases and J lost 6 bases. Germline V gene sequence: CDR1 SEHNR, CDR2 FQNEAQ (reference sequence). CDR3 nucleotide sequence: TGTGCCAGCAGCCGTGGACAGGGGGAAGATGGCTACACCTTC. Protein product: CASSRGQGEDGYTF.

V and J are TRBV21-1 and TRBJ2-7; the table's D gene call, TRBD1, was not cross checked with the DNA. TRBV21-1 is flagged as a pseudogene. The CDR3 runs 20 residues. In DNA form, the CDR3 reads TGTGCCAGCAGCAAAGCTCCCGGGACAGGGGGCGATTGGAATTCCTACGAGCAGTACTTC. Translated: CASSKAPGTGGDWNSYEQYF.